Following are 3 T cell receptor beta chains from one sample sequenced in a study of molecular identifiers for immune sequencing clone quantification. Via MiXCR, TCRdb re-called the PCR reads, giving one row per CDR3 protein. In the table there are 490,000 or so distinct CDR3 sequences, less than 30% of which are singletons. Sequencing input: naive CD8+ T cells from blood, with Jurkat cell RNA spiked in. Subset noted: FACS-sorted CD8+CD4-CCR7+CD45RA+ naive T cells. Receptor source: a human donor in good health. Some libraries in this study had Jurkat cell RNA spiked in.

The chain is built from TRBV6-2 or TRBV6-3 and TRBJ2-3; D may be TRBD1 (5 bases). This CDR3 comprises 15 residues. Per germline, CDR1 MNHEY and CDR2 SVGEGT. Trimming cost V 8 bases and J 1 base, with 16 bases left between them. CDR3 nucleotides: TGTGCCAGCTACCCGGCTCCGACAGGCACAGATACGCAGTATTTT. Its translation: CASYPAPTGTDTQYF.

The sample holds a few counts of this clonotype. The chain links TRBV28 to TRBJ2-1; 8 bases agree with TRBD2. Germline CDR1 and CDR2: MDHEN and SYDVKM. V shed 5 bases and J 10 bases; nucleotides not matched to a gene: 13. This CDR3 contains 15 residues. In nucleotides, the CDR3 is TGTGCCAGCAGTCAGGTGGCGGGAGGTCGTTCAGAGCAGTTCTTC. This codes for CASSQVAGGRSEQFF.

This clonotype was seen more than once but under ten times. This chain uses TRBV27 with TRBJ2-5; no reliable D call. Germline CDR1 is MNHEY and CDR2 is SMNVEV (reference sequence). Between the trimmed V and J ends, which lost 0 bases and 1 base, there was a span of 9 bases. The CDR3 totals 15 residues. In DNA form, the CDR3 reads TGTGCCAGCAGTTTATCTGGGTTCCCCCAAGAGACCCAGTACTTC. Translated, it gives CASSLSGFPQETQYF.